This T cell receptor beta chain was recovered during a study of shared clonotypes between healthy human individuals (dated by TCRdb to the early 2020s). Some background on the complete study: A few men and a couple of women, aged 18 to 49 years, made up the cohort. Per donor, three plates each were used for CD4 naive and CD4 memory, two for CD8 naive, and one for CD8 memory. To estimate repertoire size and how much clonotypes are shared between individuals, the study performed deep sequencing of blood TCR repertoires from five healthy adults. To increase sequencing depth and limit assay-specific biases, TCR repertoire library preparation and sequencing were carried out by different laboratories using diverse techniques. Between about 0.8 and 9.5 billion PBMCs per donor were obtained by leukapheresis. What the research found in general, with its limitations: Higher generation probabilities were observed for clonotypes shared by all four sorted-subset donors than for non-shared clonotypes. Naive subsets generally had larger estimated clonotype richness than memory subsets did. Rarefaction of sorted-subset datasets indicated incomplete sequencing despite the large sequencing depth. Across a few donors, around 5% of naive CD4, roughly 3.5% of naive CD8, under 2.5% of memory CD4, and roughly 0.4% of memory CD8 clonotypes were shared. Sampling was restricted to blood, and TCR repertoires in tissues likely differ from the TCR repertoires found in blood. The genetic and exposure-history diversity represented was limited by the small number of donors. Pairwise subsampling led to the expectation that sequencing depth would affect the degree of clonotype sharing among donors.

CD8 naive samples consisted of CD45RO-negative cells that were positively selected for CCR7, yielding a CD45RA+CCR7+ population without TemRA cells. Healthy HIV-negative adults with no recently reported acute infections or vaccinations were included as donors. Only Caucasian adults living in Nashville, Tennessee, USA were represented among the donors. Blood was collected by leukapheresis, and PBMCs were isolated by Ficoll-Histopaque density gradient centrifugation and then cryopreserved in liquid nitrogen vapor phase. Purity and quantity of every magnetically sorted T cell population were checked by analytical flow cytometry. From each sorted fraction, genomic DNA was isolated and quantified by UV absorbance on a Nanodrop 2000c. The CDR3 runs 14 amino acids, cysteine and phenylalanine included. Solely the CDR3 DNA is kept, with 42 bases framed from the first base. V loses 1 base, J loses 2 bases, and the germline ends lie 9 bases apart. Looking up the germline V gene (reference sequence) yields CDR1 SEHNR and CDR2 FQNEAQ.

TCR CDR3 regions were amplified from genomic DNA by multiplex PCR using the deep immunoSEQ assay. For each cell subset, the extracted genomic DNA was distributed evenly across all wells of several immunoSEQ 96-well plates, and each plate served as one replicate. For sorted subsets, 150 to 250 ng of genomic DNA, equivalent to tens of thousands of T cell genomes, went into each replicate PCR. Purified libraries were quantified with a Qubit 3.0 fluorometer, sized on a Bioanalyzer 2100, and re-quantified with the KAPA Library Quantification kit. Every immunoSEQ 96-well plate was sequenced on a dedicated single-read 150-cycle Illumina NextSeq 550 flow cell. The original pipeline was this. Because the immunoSEQ output held only junctional sequences and lacked quality scores, the filtering could not match the filtering applied to full-length reads. Sequences were annotated with PyIR, a Python wrapper for IgBLAST v1.9, and V/J genes and CDR3 were assigned using IMGT germline references. Reads with weak V/J assignments (E-value above 1e-6), missing CDR3, stop codons, out-of-frame junctions, or ambiguous translated residues were removed. V3J clonotypes were defined by identical inferred V gene, J gene, and CDR3 amino acid sequence. The percentage overlap between two repertoires was calculated by dividing the number of shared unique clonotypes by the size of the smaller repertoire. Richness of each repertoire was evaluated using RTK rarefaction, the Chao1 estimator, and Recon v2.1 estimates of unobserved clonotypes. Generation probabilities for all TCRbeta clonotypes obtained by the gDNA method from several donors were computed using OLGA. Drawn from immuneACCESS, this table holds only the in-frame rearrangements with V and J called that TCRdb kept. Clones are partly lost; checked studies trace under half to an unresolved V gene and leave the rest unexplained. From that table come the V and J calls and clone size; the DNA was used to work out D and trimming. This sample lists around 1.9 million clones; around 93% were detected once. Around 1.8% of the sample belongs to the ten largest clones.

Comments on this clone: This clone's antigen is unknown. Base-call qualities are not available, and no considerably larger clone is one nucleotide away.

The rearrangement combines TRBV7-9 with TRBJ2-7; the D gene is perhaps TRBD2, from 6 matching bases. The sequence derives from a man aged 18 to 29 in good health. Some clones in this sample may be carry-over from other donors' samples. Sequencing was done on a sample of naive CD8+ T cells from PBMCs. The sample's cell subset or site label, decoded: CD45RA+CCR7+. The CDR3 amino acid sequence is: CASSLGEAPYEQYF. The nucleotides are TGTGCCAGCAGCTTAGGGGAGGCCCCCTACGAGCAGTACTTC.